This T cell receptor beta chain was obtained from a study of beta chain features in type 1 diabetes (dated by TCRdb to 2017 to 2018). As for the study more broadly: Mean age, gender distribution, total cell number and subset yield did not differ between patients and healthy donors. Regulatory and stem cell-like memory subsets were isolated from only 8 patients and about 8 healthy donors, whereas naive and central memory subsets came from all 30 or so donors. Across all samples, around 100 million sorted cells were examined, and cell number per subset correlated strongly with RNA yield. The study compared the TCRB repertoires of sorted circulating CD4+ T cell subsets in recently diagnosed type 1 diabetes patients with those in matched healthy donors.

A single peripheral blood draw of approximately 120 mL on average was collected from each donor into heparinised tubes. Using a panel that included CD45RO, CCR7, CD25, CD127, CD95 and CD27, naive, central memory, regulatory and stem cell-like memory CD4+ T cells were sorted on a BD FACSAria II. Purity was above 95% for every sorted population. PBMCs were isolated immediately by Lymphoprep density gradient centrifugation and stained directly without culture. So that batch effects would be minimized, each experiment stained and sorted samples in pairs, pairing one healthy donor with one patient. Points on this clone: This clone's antigen is unknown. Base qualities were left out, and no much larger clone turns up one base away.

The entire amount of isolated RNA was reverse transcribed using the High Capacity cDNA Reverse Transcription Kit, so the sequenced TCRB transcripts were expressed ones. Naive, central memory and regulatory T cell samples underwent deep immunoSEQ sequencing, averaging approximately 3.3 million total reads per sample. Sorted cells were lysed in RLT buffer and RNA was extracted with DNase-treated RNeasy Micro or Mini kits, depending on cell number. To prevent cross-contamination, every cell subset was processed on its own, while patient and healthy donor samples were processed together. Using the immunoSEQ multiplex PCR, TCRB sequences were amplified from cDNA into 87-bp fragments spanning the CDR3 region. Sequencing of the amplicons was performed on the Illumina HiSeq platform. On the study's bioinformatics: PCR bias was corrected computationally using synthetic template baselines, and reads within Hamming distance 2 were collapsed, with unmergeable singletons discarded. Reads were aligned against IMGT to assign V, D and J genes, CDR3 length and insertions or deletions at six rearrangement sites. Within each subset, clonotype counts were normalized to the number of sorted cells before true diversity and Gini coefficients were calculated with the tcR R package. The overlap coefficient, calculated on TCRB nucleotide sequences, was used to quantify repertoire sharing. Out-of-frame TCRB sequences from naive cells were analyzed to stand in for the pre-selection repertoire. TCRdb took over this immuneACCESS table, retaining in-frame rearrangements with V and J assigned. Such tables are incomplete; in checked studies, under half of the missing clones stem from an unresolved V gene, and the remainder is unexplained. That table supplies the V and J calls and clone size; D and trimming were determined from the DNA. In all, the sample holds hundreds of thousands of clones, and 15% of those were seen once. Under 0.095% of the sample goes to the ten largest clones.

The CDR3 starts with the cysteine, ends with the phenylalanine, and has 15 residues. Solely the CDR3 DNA is kept, with 45 bases framed from the first base. Deletion took 0 bases off V and 9 bases off J, with a span of 15 bases between the germline ends. Per the germline V gene, LGHNA is the CDR1 and YSLEER is the CDR2. Study-wide conclusions, independent of this receptor: Because small numbers of individuals were included in the HLA sub-analyses, any influence of HLA type on TCRB rearrangement was left unresolved. At VDJ recombination sites, type 1 diabetes patients had fewer insertions and more deleted nucleotides, which implies abnormalities in thymic rearrangement. The naive, central memory and regulatory TCRB repertoires appeared to resemble one another more closely among patients than among healthy donors. Sequencing cDNA rather than genomic DNA could over-represent highly expressing activated cells, although activation and CD3 levels did not differ between groups. PCR might favor shorter templates, but patient and control samples were amplified and corrected together, so any skew would affect both groups equally. Type 1 diabetes patients showed a moderate but significant shortening of TCRB CDR3 length in all four CD4+ subsets.

The source material was naive CD4+ T cells from blood. The sample's cell subset or site label is to be understood as: true naive CD4+ T cells. Recombination connected TRBV4-3 to TRBJ2-1; TRBD2 could be the D gene, as 5 bases match. The source of this sequence is a man between 18 and 35 years old in good health. The nucleotides read TGCGCCAGCAGCCAAGATACGCCCCGGGCGGGTGAGCAGTTCTTC. Its amino acids are CASSQDTPRAGEQFF.